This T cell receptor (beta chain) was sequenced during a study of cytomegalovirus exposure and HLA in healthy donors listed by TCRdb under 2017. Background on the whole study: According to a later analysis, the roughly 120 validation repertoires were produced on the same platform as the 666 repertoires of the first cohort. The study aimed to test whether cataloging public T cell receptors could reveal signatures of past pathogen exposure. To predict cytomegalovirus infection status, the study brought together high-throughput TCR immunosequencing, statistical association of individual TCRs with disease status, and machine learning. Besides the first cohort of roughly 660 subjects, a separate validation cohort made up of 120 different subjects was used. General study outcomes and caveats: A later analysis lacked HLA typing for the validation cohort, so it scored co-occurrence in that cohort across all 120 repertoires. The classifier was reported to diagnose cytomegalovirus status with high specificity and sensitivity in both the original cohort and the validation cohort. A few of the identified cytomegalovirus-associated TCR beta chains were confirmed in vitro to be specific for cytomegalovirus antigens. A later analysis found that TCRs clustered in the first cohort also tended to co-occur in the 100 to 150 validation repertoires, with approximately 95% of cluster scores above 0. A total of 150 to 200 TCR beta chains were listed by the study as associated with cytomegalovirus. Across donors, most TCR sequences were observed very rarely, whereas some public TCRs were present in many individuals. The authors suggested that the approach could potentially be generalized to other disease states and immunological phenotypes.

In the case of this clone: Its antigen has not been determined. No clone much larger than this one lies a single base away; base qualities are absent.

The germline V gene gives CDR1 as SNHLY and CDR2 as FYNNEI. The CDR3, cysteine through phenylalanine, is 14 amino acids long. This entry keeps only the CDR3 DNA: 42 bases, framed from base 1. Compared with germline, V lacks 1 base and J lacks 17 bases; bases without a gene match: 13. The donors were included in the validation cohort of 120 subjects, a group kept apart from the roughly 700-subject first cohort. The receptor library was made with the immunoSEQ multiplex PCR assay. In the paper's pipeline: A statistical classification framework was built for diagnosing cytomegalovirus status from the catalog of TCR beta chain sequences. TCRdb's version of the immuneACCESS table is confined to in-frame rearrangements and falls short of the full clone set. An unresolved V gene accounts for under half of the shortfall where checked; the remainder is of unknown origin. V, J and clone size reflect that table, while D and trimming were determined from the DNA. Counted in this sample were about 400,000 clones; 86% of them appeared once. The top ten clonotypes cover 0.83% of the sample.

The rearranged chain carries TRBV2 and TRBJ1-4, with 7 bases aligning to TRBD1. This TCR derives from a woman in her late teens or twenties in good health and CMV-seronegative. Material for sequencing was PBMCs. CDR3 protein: CASSEVAEGQFLFF. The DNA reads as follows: TGTGCCAGCAGTGAAGTGGCAGAGGGACAGTTCCTCTTTTTT.